This T cell receptor beta chain derives from a study of T cells in tuberculosis. Sequencing was performed with immunoSEQ multiplex PCR; in TCRdb, only in-frame clones are kept and a portion is missing. The sample includes approximately 57,000 clones, around 90% of them seen just once. Sorting used thawed, overnight-rested PBMC stained with anti-CD3, a viability dye and GMM-loaded CD1B tetramer. The lipid loaded on the CD1B tetramers was C32 glucose monomycolate from Rhodococcus equi. CD14-expressing monocytes were removed from PBMC before cryopreservation and sorting. The CDR3 contains 17 residues. Trimming removed 1 base at V and 2 bases at J, with 18 bases between. The germline gives CDR1 LGHNA, CDR2 YNFKEQ.

J is TRBJ2-7 and V is TRBV4-2; D might be TRBD2 (5 bases). Sequenced material: CD1b-GMM tetramer-negative cells sorted from PBMCs. The receptor's source is an adult woman with latent tuberculosis. The CDR3 nucleotides are TGTGCCAGCAGCCAAGTCGGAAAAGGGAGTAGGACCTACGAGCAGTACTTC. The encoded protein is CASSQVGKGSRTYEQYF.